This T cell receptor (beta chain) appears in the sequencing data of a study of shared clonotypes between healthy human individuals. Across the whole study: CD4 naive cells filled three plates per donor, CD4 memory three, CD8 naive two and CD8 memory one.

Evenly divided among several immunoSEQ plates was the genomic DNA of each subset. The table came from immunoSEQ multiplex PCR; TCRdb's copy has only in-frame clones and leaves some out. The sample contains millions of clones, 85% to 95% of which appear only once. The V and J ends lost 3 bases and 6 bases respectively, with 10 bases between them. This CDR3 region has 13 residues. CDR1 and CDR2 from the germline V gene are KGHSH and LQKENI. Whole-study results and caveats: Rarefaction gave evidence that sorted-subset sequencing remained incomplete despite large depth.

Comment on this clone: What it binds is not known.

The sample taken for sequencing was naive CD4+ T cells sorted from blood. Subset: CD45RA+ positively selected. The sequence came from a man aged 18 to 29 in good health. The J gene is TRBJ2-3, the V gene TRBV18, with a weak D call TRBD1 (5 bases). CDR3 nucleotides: TGTGCCAGCTCACCGGGGCCCCTGGATACGCAGTATTTT. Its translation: CASSPGPLDTQYF.